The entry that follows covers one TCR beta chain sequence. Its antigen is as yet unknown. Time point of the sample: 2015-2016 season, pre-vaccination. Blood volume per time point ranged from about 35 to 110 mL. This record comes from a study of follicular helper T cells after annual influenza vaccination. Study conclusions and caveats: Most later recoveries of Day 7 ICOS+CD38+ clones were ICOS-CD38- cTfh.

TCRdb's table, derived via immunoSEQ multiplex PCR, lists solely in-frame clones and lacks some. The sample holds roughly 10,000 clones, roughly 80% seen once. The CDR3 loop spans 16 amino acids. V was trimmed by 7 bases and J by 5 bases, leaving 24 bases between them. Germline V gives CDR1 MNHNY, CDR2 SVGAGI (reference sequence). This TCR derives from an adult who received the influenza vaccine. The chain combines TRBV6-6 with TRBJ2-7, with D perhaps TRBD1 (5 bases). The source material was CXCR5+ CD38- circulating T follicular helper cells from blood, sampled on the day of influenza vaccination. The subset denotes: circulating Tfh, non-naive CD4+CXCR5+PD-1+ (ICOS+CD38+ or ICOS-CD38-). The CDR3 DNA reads TGTGCCAGCACCCCCCCGGATCGGGCAGGGTCGGACGAGCAGTACTTC. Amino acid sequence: CASTPPDRAGSDEQYF.